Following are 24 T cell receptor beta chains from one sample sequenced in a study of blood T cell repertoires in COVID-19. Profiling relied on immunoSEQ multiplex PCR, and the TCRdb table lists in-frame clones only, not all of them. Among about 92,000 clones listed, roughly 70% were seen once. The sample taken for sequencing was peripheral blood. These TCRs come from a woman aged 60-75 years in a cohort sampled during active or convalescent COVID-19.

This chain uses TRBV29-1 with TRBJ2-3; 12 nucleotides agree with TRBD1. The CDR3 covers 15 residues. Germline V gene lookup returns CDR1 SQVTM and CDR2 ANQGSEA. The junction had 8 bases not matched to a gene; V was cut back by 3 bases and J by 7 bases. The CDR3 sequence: CSVDEGTGGTYTQYF. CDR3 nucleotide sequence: TGCAGCGTTGACGAGGGGACAGGGGGCACCTATACGCAGTATTTT.

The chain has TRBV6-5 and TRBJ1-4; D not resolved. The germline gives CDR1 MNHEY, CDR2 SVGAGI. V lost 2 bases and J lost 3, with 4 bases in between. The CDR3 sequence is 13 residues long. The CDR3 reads CASSYGPNEKLFF. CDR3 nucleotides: TGTGCCAGCAGTTACGGGCCTAATGAAAAACTGTTTTTT.

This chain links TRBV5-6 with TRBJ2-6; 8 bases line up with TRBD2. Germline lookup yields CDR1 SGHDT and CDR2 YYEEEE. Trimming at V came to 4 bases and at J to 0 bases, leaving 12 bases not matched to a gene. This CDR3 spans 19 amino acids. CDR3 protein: CASSPRRSGGYSGANVLTF. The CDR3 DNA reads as TGTGCCAGCAGCCCGCGGAGGAGCGGGGGATACTCTGGGGCCAACGTCCTGACTTTC.

The CDR3 coding sequence is TGCGCCAGCAGCTTGGGGACTAGCGGTGGGTTTTACGAGCAGTACTTC. Translating gives CASSLGTSGGFYEQYF. The chain carries TRBV5-1 and TRBJ2-7, with TRBD2 matching over 10 bases. Germline CDR1 is SGHRS and CDR2 is YFSETQ. Germline trimming cut 0 bases from V and 4 bases from J; bases unmatched to any gene: 7. CDR3 size: 16 residues.

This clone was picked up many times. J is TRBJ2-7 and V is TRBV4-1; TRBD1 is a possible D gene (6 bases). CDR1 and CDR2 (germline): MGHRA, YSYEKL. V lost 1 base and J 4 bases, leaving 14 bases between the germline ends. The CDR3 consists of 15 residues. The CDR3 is CASSQAQGRLYEQYF. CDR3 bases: TGCGCCAGCAGCCAAGCGCAGGGGCGCCTTTACGAGCAGTACTTC.

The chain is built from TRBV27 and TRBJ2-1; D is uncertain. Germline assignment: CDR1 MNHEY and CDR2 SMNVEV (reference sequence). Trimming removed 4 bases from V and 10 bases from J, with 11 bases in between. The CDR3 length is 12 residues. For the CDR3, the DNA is TGTGCCAGCAGTTCCATTCAGAGGGAGCAGTTCTTC. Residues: CASSSIQREQFF.

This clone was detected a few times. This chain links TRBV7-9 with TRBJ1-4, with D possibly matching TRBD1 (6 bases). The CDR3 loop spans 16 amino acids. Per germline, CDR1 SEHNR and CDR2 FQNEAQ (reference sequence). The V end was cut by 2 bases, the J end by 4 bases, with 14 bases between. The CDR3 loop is CASSLFRGSNNEKLFF. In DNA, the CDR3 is TGTGCCAGCAGCTTATTCAGGGGCAGTAATAATGAAAAACTGTTTTTT.

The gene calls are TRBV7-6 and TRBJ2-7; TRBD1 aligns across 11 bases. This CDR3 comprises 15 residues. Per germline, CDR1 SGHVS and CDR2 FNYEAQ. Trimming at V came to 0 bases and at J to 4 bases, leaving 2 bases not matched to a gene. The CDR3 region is CASSLAGQGVYEQYF. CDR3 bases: TGTGCCAGCAGCTTAGCGGGACAGGGGGTGTACGAGCAGTACTTC.

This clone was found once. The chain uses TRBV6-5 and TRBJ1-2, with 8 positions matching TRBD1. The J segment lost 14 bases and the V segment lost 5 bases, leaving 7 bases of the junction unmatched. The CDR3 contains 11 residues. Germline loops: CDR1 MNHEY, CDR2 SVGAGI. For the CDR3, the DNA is TGTGCCAGCAGTCGGGGACAGGTCCAGACCTTC. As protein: CASSRGQVQTF.

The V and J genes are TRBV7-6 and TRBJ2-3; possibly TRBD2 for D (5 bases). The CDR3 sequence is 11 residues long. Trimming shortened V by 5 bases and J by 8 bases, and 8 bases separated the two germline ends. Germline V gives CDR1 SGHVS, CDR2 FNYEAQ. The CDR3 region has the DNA TGTGCCAGCAGCCCCGAGGGTACGCAGTATTTT. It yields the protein CASSPEGTQYF. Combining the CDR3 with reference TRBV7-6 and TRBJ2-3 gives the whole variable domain GAGVSQSPRYKVTKRGQDVALRCDPISGHVSLYWYRQALGQGPEFLTYFNYEAQQDKSGLPNDRFSAERPEGSISTLTIQRTEQRDSAMYRCASSPEGTQYFGPGTRLTVL.

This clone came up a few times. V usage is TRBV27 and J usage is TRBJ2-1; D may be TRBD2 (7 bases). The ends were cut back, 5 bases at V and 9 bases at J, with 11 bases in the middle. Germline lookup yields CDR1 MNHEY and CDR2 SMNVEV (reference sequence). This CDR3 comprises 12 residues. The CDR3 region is CASSIGGGEQFF. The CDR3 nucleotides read TGTGCCAGCAGTATAGGGGGGGGTGAGCAGTTCTTC.

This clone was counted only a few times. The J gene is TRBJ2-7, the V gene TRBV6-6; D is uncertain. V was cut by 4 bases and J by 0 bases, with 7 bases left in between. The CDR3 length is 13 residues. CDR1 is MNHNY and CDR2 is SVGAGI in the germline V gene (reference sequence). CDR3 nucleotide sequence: TGTGCCAGCAGTTCTTTCCGCTCCTACGAGCAGTACTTC. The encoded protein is CASSSFRSYEQYF.

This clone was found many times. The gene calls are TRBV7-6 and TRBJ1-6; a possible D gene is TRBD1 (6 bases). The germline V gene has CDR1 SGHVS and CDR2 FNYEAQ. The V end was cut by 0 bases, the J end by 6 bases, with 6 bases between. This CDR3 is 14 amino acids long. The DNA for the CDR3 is TGTGCCAGCAGCTTAGCACAGGGTAATTCACCCCTCCACTTT. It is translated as CASSLAQGNSPLHF.

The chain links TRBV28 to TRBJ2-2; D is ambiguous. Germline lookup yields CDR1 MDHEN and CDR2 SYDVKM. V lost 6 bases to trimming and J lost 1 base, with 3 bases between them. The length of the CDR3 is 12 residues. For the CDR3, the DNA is TGTGCCAGCAGCTTGAACACCGGGGAGCTGTTTTTT. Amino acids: CASSLNTGELFF.

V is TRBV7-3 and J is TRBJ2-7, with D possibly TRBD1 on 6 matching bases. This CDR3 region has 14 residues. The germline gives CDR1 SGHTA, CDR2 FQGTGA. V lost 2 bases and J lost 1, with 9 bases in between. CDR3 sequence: CASSLGGGSYEQYF. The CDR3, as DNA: TGTGCCAGCAGCTTAGGGGGCGGTTCCTACGAGCAGTACTTC.

The CDR3 loop is CASSRRAGKLNTEAFF. For the CDR3, the DNA is TGCGCCAGCAGCAGGCGAGCAGGGAAATTAAACACTGAAGCTTTCTTT. The chain is built from TRBV5-1 and TRBJ1-1; perhaps TRBD1 as D (5 bases). This CDR3 region has 16 residues. Germline V gene sequence: CDR1 SGHRS, CDR2 YFSETQ. The ends were cut back, 4 bases at V and 2 bases at J, with 18 bases in the middle.

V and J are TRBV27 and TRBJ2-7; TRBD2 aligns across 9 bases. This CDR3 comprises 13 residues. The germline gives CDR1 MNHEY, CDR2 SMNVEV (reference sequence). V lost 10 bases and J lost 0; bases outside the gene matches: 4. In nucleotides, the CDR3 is TGTGCCACGAGCGGGGGGATCTCCTACGAGCAGTACTTC. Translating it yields CATSGGISYEQYF.

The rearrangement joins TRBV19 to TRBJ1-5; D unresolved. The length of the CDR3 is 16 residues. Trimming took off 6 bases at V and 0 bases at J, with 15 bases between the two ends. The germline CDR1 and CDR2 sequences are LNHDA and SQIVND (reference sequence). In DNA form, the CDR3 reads TGTGCCAGTAGACACTCAGAGGGCGTTAGCAATCAGCCCCAGCATTTT. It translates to CASRHSEGVSNQPQHF. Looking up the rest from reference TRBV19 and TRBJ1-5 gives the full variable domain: DGGITQSPKYLFRKEGQNVTLSCEQNLNHDAMYWYRQDPGQGLRLIYYSQIVNDFQKGDIAEGYSVSREKKESFPLTVTSAQKNPTAFYLCASRHSEGVSNQPQHFGDGTRLSIL.

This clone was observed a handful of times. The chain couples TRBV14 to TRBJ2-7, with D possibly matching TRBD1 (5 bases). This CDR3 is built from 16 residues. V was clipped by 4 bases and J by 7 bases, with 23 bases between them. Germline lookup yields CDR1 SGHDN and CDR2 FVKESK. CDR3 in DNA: TGTGCCAGCAGCCTAGGAAGGGGTCCGAAGGGTGGGGAGCAGTACTTC. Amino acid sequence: CASSLGRGPKGGEQYF.

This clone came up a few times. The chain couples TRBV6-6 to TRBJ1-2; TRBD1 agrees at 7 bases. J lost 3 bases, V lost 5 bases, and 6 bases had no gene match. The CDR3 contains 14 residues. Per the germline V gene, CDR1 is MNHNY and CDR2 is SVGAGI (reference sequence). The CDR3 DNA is TGTGCCAGCAGTGTTAGACAGGGCGACTATGGCTACACCTTC. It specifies CASSVRQGDYGYTF.

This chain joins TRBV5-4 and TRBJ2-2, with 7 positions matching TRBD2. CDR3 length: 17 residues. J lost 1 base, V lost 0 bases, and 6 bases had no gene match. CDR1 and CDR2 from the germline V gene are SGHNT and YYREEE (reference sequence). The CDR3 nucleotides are TGTGCCAGCAGCTTGGCCTGGGGAGGGTTGAACACCGGGGAGCTGTTTTTT. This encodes CASSLAWGGLNTGELFF.

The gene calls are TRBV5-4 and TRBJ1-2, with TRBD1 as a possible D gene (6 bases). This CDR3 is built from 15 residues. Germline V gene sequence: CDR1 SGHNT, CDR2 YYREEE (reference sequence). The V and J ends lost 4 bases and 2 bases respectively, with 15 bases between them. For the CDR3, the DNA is TGTGCCAGCAGCCAACAGGGTAACGACAACTATGGCTACACCTTC. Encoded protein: CASSQQGNDNYGYTF.

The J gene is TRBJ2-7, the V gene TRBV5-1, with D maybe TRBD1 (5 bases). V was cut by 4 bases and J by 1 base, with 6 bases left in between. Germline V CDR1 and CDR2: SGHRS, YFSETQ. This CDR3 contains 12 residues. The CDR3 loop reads CASSQGSYEQYF. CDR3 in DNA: TGCGCCAGCAGCCAGGGTTCCTACGAGCAGTACTTC.

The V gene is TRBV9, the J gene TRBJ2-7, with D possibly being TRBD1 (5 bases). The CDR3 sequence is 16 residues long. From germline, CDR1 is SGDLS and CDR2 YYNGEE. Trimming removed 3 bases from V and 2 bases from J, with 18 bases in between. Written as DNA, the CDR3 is TGTGCCAGCAGCGCCGCCCCGGACATCTACGCCTACGAGCAGTACTTC. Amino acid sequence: CASSAAPDIYAYEQYF.